Listed below are T cell receptor beta chains from one sample, sequenced in a study of T cells in localized non-small cell lung cancer. The protocol was immunoSEQ multiplex PCR, while the TCRdb copy is restricted to in-frame clones and leaves out a portion. In the table there are around 25,000 clones, 92% of which are singletons. Specimen: peripheral blood, collected before any cancer treatment. These receptors were taken from a woman aged 40 to 75 with stage I lung adenocarcinoma. Each CDR3 is given with its conserved first and last residue. The order of the fields is CDR3 DNA, CDR3 protein, V gene, D gene, clone size, CDR3 length, J gene. A D gene is named only where the DNA matches it firmly. Only some rows state a clone size, as once, few, many or a class for expanded clones.

DNA: TGTGCCAGCAGCTTAGAAGGAAGCAATCAGCCCCAGCATTTT; CDR3: CASSLEGSNQPQHF; V: TRBV7-6; D: .; size: .; length: 14; J: TRBJ1-5
DNA: TGCAGCGCCCAAAGTCCGGCAGGGAGGAGGAATGAGCAGCTCTTC; CDR3: CSAQSPAGRRNEQLF; V: TRBV29-1; D: .; size: .; length: 15; J: TRBJ2-1
DNA: TGTGCCATAGCCGCCGGGTTGCGCCCCTTAGAGACCCAGTACTTC; CDR3: CAIAAGLRPLETQYF; V: TRBV10-3; D: .; size: .; length: 15; J: TRBJ2-5
DNA: TGTGCCAGCAGCTTAGGTTCGAGCTACGAGCAGTACTTC; CDR3: CASSLGSSYEQYF; V: TRBV13; D: .; size: .; length: 13; J: TRBJ2-7
DNA: TGTGCCAGCAGGAGGGGATTTTCGGGAAACGAGCAGTACTTC; CDR3: CASRRGFSGNEQYF; V: TRBV2; D: .; size: .; length: 14; J: TRBJ2-7
DNA: TGTGCCAGCAGTTCCCCCCATGTGCAGTACTTC; CDR3: CASSSPHVQYF; V: TRBV28; D: .; size: once; length: 11; J: TRBJ2-7
DNA: TGTGCCAGCAGCACCTCTAGCGGCGGGGAGCTGTTTTTT; CDR3: CASSTSSGGELFF; V: TRBV9; D: TRBD2; size: .; length: 13; J: TRBJ2-2
DNA: TGTGCCAGCAGCTTATTGATGGGGTCCGGAAACACCATATATTTT; CDR3: CASSLLMGSGNTIYF; V: TRBV7-8; D: .; size: .; length: 15; J: TRBJ1-3
DNA: TGTGCCAGCAGTTTATGGGCTAGCGGAGATACGCAGTATTTT; CDR3: CASSLWASGDTQYF; V: TRBV27; D: TRBD2; size: .; length: 14; J: TRBJ2-3
DNA: TGTGCCAGCAGTTACGGGGAGGCAGATACGCAGTATTTT; CDR3: CASSYGEADTQYF; V: TRBV6-5; D: .; size: .; length: 13; J: TRBJ2-3
DNA: TGTGCCAGCAGTGACCCACTTAGATGGGGTGGGGGAGGCTACACCTTC; CDR3: CASSDPLRWGGGGYTF; V: TRBV2; D: .; size: .; length: 16; J: TRBJ1-2
DNA: TGTGCCAGTCTAGATTACATGAACACTGAAGCTTTCTTT; CDR3: CASLDYMNTEAFF; V: TRBV27; D: .; size: few; length: 13; J: TRBJ1-1
DNA: TGTGCCTGGACGGACGGCGTTAACTATGGCTACACCTTC; CDR3: CAWTDGVNYGYTF; V: TRBV30; D: .; size: .; length: 13; J: TRBJ1-2
DNA: TGTGCCAGCAGCTTATTGGTGGGGAATGGTTACGAGCAGTACTTC; CDR3: CASSLLVGNGYEQYF; V: TRBV7-9; D: .; size: .; length: 15; J: TRBJ2-7
DNA: TGCGCCAGCAGCTTCGGCGGGTCCGGGGGGGAGACCCAGTACTTC; CDR3: CASSFGGSGGETQYF; V: TRBV5-1; D: TRBD2; size: .; length: 15; J: TRBJ2-5
DNA: TGCGCCAGCAGCTTGCAGGGATTGGGCACTGAAGCTTTCTTT; CDR3: CASSLQGLGTEAFF; V: TRBV5-1; D: .; size: .; length: 14; J: TRBJ1-1
DNA: TGTGCCAGCAGGATAGCAGGGGGGATCTACGAGCAGTACTTC; CDR3: CASRIAGGIYEQYF; V: TRBV2; D: .; size: .; length: 14; J: TRBJ2-7
DNA: TGTGCCAGCAGCCTACCGGGACGGAGAAACTATGGCTACACCTTC; CDR3: CASSLPGRRNYGYTF; V: TRBV11-2; D: .; size: once; length: 15; J: TRBJ1-2
DNA: TGTGCCAGCAGCAAAGCAAGGATTCTCTACAATGAGCAGTTCTTC; CDR3: CASSKARILYNEQFF; V: TRBV21-1; D: .; size: .; length: 15; J: TRBJ2-1
DNA: TGCGCCAGCAGCATAGACACTGAAGCTTTCTTT; CDR3: CASSIDTEAFF; V: TRBV5-1; D: .; size: few; length: 11; J: TRBJ1-1
DNA: TGCGCCAGCAGTGAAGGGCGGATGAATCAGCCCCAGCATTTT; CDR3: CASSEGRMNQPQHF; V: TRBV10-2; D: .; size: once; length: 14; J: TRBJ1-5
DNA: TGTGCCAGCAGTTTCCGGGGAGGTGAGCAGTTCTTC; CDR3: CASSFRGGEQFF; V: TRBV27; D: .; size: .; length: 12; J: TRBJ2-1
DNA: TGTGCCAGCAGCCTCATTAGGTCGGTGGAGACCCAGTACTTC; CDR3: CASSLIRSVETQYF; V: TRBV11-2; D: .; size: .; length: 14; J: TRBJ2-5
DNA: TGTGCCAGCAGCCAAGATCTGGGGCAGGCCTACTACGAGCAGTACTTC; CDR3: CASSQDLGQAYYEQYF; V: TRBV4-2; D: .; size: .; length: 16; J: TRBJ2-7
DNA: TGTGCCAGTAGTACAAGGGGGGCAGGGGGCATGAACACTGAAGCTTTCTTT; CDR3: CASSTRGAGGMNTEAFF; V: TRBV19; D: TRBD1; size: .; length: 17; J: TRBJ1-1
DNA: TGTGCCAGCAGTCCCCCAGGAGATACGCAGTATTTT; CDR3: CASSPPGDTQYF; V: TRBV28; D: .; size: .; length: 12; J: TRBJ2-3
DNA: TGTGCCAGCAGCGCCGGGACCCAATACAATCAGCCCCAGCATTTT; CDR3: CASSAGTQYNQPQHF; V: TRBV9; D: .; size: .; length: 15; J: TRBJ1-5
DNA: TGTGCCAGCAGTATCCCCAATCAGCCCCAGCATTTT; CDR3: CASSIPNQPQHF; V: TRBV28; D: .; size: .; length: 12; J: TRBJ1-5
DNA: TGCGCCAGCGGATGGGGGACAGAGAATCAGCCCCAGCATTTT; CDR3: CASGWGTENQPQHF; V: TRBV4-1; D: TRBD1; size: few; length: 14; J: TRBJ1-5